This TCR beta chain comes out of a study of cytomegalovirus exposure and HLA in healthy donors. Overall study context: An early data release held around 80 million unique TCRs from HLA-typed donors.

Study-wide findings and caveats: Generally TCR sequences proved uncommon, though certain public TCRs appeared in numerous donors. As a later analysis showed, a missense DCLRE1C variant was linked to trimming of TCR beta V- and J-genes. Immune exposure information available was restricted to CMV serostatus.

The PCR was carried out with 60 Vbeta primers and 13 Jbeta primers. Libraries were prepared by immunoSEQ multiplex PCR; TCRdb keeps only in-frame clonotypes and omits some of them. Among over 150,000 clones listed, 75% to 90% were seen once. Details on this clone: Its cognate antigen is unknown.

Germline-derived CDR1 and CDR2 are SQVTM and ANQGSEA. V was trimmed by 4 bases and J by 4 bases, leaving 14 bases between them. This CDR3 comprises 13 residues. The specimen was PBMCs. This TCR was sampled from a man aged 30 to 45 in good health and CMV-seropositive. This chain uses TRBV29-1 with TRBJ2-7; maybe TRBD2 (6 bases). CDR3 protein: CSVASSDPYEQYF. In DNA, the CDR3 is TGCAGCGTTGCGTCTAGCGACCCATACGAGCAGTACTTC.